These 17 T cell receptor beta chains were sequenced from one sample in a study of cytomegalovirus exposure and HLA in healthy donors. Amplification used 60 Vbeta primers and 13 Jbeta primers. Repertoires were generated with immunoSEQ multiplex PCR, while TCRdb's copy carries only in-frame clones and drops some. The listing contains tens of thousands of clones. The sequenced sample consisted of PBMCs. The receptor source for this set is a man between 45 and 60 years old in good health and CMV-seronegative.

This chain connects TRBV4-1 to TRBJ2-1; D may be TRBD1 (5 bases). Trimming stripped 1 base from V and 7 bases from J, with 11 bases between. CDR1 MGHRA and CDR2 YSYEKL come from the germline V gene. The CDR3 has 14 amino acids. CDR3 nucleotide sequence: TGCGCCAGCAGCCAAGTTGACAGAGGTAATGAGCAGTTCTTC. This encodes CASSQVDRGNEQFF.

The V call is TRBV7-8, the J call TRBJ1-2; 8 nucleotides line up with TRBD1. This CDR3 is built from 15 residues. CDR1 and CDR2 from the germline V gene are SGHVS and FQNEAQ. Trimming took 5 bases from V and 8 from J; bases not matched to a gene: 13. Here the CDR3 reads CASSPSTDRVGGYTF. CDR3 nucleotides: TGTGCCAGCAGCCCAAGTACGGACAGGGTGGGGGGCTACACCTTC. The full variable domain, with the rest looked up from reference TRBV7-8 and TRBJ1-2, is GAGVSQSPRYKVAKRGQDVALRCDPISGHVSLFWYQQALGQGPEFLTYFQNEAQLDKSGLPSDRFFAERPEGSVSTLKIQRTQQEDSAVYLCASSPSTDRVGGYTFGSGTRLTVV.

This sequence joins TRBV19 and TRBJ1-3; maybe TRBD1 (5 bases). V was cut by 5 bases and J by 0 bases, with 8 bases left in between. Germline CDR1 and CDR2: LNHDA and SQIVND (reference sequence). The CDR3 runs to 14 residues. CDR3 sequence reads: CASSRGNSGNTIYF. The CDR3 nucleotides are TGTGCCAGTAGTCGGGGGAACTCTGGAAACACCATATATTTT.

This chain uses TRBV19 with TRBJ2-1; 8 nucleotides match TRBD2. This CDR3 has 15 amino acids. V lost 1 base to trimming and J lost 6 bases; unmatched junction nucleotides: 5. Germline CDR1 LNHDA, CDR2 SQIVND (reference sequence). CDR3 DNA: TGTGCCAGTAGTATAGCGGGGGGGCCCGCCAATGAGCAGTTCTTC. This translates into CASSIAGGPANEQFF.

As DNA, the CDR3 is TGTGCCAGCAGCAGTTTGGTCAGGGGGGAAAAACTGTTTTTT. This sequence encodes CASSSLVRGEKLFF. V is TRBV28 and J is TRBJ1-4; 7 bases agree with TRBD1. CDR1 and CDR2 from the germline V gene are MDHEN and SYDVKM. The CDR3 loop spans 14 amino acids. V trimming: 6 bases; J trimming: 8 bases; junction bases outside the gene matches: 9.

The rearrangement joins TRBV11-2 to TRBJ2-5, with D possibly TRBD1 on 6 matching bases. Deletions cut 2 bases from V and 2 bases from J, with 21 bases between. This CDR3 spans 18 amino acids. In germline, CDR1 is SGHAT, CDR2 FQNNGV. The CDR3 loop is CASSLTTSGRGQQETQYF. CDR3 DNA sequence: TGTGCCAGCAGCTTAACTACATCTGGCAGGGGCCAACAAGAGACCCAGTACTTC.

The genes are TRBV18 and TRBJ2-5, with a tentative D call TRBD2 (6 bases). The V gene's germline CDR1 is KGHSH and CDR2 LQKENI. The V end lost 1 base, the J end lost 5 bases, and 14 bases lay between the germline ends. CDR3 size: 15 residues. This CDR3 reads CASSPRSGEVETQYF. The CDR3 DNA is TGTGCCAGCTCACCACGGTCGGGAGAAGTGGAGACCCAGTACTTC.

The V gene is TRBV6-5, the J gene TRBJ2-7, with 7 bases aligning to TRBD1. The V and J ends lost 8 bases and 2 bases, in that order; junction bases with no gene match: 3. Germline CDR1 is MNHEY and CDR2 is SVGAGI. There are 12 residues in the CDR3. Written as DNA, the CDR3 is TGTGCCAGCCAGGACAGGACCTACGAGCAGTACTTC. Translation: CASQDRTYEQYF.

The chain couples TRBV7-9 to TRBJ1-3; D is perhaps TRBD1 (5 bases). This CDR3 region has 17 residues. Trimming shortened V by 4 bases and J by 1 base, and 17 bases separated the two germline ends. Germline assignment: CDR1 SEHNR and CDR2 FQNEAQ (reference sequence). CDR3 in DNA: TGTGCCAGCAGCTCCCCGGGGGTAACGTCGTCTGGAAACACCATATATTTT. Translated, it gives CASSSPGVTSSGNTIYF.

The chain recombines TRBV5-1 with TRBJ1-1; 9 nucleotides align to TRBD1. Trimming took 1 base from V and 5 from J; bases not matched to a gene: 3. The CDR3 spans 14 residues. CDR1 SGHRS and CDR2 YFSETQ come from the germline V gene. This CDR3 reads CASSLQDRGTEAFF. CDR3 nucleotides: TGCGCCAGCAGCTTGCAAGACAGGGGGACTGAAGCTTTCTTT.

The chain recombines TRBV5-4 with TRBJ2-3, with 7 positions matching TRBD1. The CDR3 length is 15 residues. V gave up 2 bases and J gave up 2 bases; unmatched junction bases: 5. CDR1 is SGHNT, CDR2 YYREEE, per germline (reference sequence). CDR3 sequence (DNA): TGTGCCAGCAGCTTAGGGACAGCCTTCACAGATACGCAGTATTTT. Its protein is CASSLGTAFTDTQYF.

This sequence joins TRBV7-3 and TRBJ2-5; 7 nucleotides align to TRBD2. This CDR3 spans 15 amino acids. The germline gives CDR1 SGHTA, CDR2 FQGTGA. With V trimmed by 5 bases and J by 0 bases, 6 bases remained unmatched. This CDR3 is CASSLQAGYQETQYF. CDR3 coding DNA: TGTGCCAGCAGCCTACAAGCGGGGTACCAAGAGACCCAGTACTTC.

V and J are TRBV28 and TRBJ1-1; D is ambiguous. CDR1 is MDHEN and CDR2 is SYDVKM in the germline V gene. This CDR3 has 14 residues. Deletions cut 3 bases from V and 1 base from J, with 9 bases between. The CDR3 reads CASSFRPSNTEAFF. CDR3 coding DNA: TGTGCCAGCAGTTTCCGTCCCTCGAACACTGAAGCTTTCTTT.

In DNA, the CDR3 is TGTGCCAGCAGTTTCACTAGCGGGGGCTGGGAGACCCAGTACTTC. Amino acids: CASSFTSGGWETQYF. The chain uses TRBV28 and TRBJ2-5, with 11 bases that match TRBD2. V was clipped by 3 bases and J by 5 bases; unmatched bases: 5. The CDR3 extends over 15 amino acids. Germline V gene sequence: CDR1 MDHEN, CDR2 SYDVKM.

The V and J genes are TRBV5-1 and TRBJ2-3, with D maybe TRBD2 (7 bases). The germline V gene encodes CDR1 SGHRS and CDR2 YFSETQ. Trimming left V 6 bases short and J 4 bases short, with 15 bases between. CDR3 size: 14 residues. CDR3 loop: CASKGGWRSDTQYF. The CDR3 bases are TGCGCCAGCAAGGGGGGGTGGCGCTCAGATACGCAGTATTTT.

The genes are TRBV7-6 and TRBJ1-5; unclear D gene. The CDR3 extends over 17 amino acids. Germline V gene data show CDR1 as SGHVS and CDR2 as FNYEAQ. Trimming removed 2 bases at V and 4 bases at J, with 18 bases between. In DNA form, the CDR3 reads TGTGCCAGCAGCTTATTCCCCTCCGACATAAAGAATCAGCCCCAGCATTTT. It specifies CASSLFPSDIKNQPQHF.

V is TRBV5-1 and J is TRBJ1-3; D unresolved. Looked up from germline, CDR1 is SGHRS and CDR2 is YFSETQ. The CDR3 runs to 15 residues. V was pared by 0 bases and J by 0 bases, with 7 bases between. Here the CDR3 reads CASSLGSSSGNTIYF. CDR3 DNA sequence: TGCGCCAGCAGCTTGGGATCGAGCTCTGGAAACACCATATATTTT. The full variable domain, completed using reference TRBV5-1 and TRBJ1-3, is KAGVTQTPRYLIKTRGQQVTLSCSPISGHRSVSWYQQTPGQGLQFLFEYFSETQRNKGNFPGRFSGRQFSNSRSEMNVSTLELGDSALYLCASSLGSSSGNTIYFGEGSWLTVV.